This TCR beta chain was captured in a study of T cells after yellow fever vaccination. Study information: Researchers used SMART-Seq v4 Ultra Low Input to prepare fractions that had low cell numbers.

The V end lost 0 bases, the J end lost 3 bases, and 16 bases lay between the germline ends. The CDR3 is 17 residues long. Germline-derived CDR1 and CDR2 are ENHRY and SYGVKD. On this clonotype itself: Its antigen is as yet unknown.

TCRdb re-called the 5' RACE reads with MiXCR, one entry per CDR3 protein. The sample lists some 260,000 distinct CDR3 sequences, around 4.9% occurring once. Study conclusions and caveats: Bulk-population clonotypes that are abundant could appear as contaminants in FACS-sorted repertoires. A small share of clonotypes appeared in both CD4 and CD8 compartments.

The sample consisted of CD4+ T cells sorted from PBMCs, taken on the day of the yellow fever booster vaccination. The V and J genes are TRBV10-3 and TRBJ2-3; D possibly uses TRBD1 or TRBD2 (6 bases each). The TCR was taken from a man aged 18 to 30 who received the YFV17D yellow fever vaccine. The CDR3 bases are TGTGCCATCAGTGAGTCAAGGGGGGTAATACGTACAGATACGCAGTATTTT. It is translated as CAISESRGVIRTDTQYF.